This T cell receptor (beta chain) comes out of a study of cytomegalovirus exposure and HLA in healthy donors (TCRdb year 2017). Background on the whole study: According to an earlier analysis of several hundred of the donors, roughly 180 million T cells yielded 120 million or so unique TCR beta sequences and about 300 Gb of sequence data. An early release covering roughly 580 HLA-typed donors comprised 250 to 350 gigabases of sequencing data and about 90 million unique TCR sequences. Among the roughly 410 genotyped donors, around 81% belonged to the genetic ancestry cluster associated with self-reported Caucasian donors. The study aimed to test whether signatures of past pathogen exposure could be identified by cataloging public T cell receptors. The T cell repertoires of several hundred subjects were profiled by immunosequencing and related to cytomegalovirus serostatus. In addition to the first cohort of around 670 subjects, a separate validation cohort of 130 or so different subjects was used. High-throughput TCR immunosequencing, statistical association of individual TCRs with disease status, and machine learning were combined to predict cytomegalovirus infection status. To study patterns of TCR occurrence, a later analysis re-analyzed previously published TCR beta repertoires from 700 or so donors and added high-resolution HLA genotyping. Rather than drawing on any new phenotypic data, the later analysis identified candidate immune exposures from TCR beta sequences and the way those sequences occurred across donors. In an earlier analysis of more than 550 of the donors, high-throughput TCR beta sequencing was used to judge whether each TCR beta V gene segment behaved as functional or pseudogenic. Donor age, sex, ethnicity and CMV serostatus were compiled alongside the repertoire data. A later genetic analysis used genome-wide SNP genotypes for about 65% of the 666 donors, treating that subset as a discovery cohort. Every repertoire in the discovery cohort had been generated on one and the same sequencing platform. HLA typing covered class I and class II loci at four-digit resolution. Typing coverage varied by locus: roughly 620-640 donors for A, B, C, DRB1 and DQB1; approximately 560 for DQA1; more than 600 for DPA1; roughly 450 for DPB1. Roughly 5 DR-DQ haplotypes were handled as single units for association and clustering, since linkage in the cohort was strong. On average, around 230,000 unique TCR beta nucleotide sequences were sequenced per donor among 398 genotyped donors of the cohort, with 15% to 20% of those sequences being non-productive. General findings and caveats noted by the study authors: The study gave a list of 150 to 200 TCR beta chains associated with cytomegalovirus. Compared with equally common non-associated chains, HLA-associated TCR beta chains in a later analysis were more clonally expanded and had lower generation probabilities. In an earlier analysis of 587 of the donors, most TCR beta V segments were observed in productive rearrangements about 87% or about 30% of the time, broadly matching IMGT annotations. In both the original and validation cohorts, the classifier was reported to diagnose cytomegalovirus status with high specificity and sensitivity. It was suggested by the authors that the approach could potentially be generalized to other disease states and immunological phenotypes. A later analysis found that TCR association rates varied across HLA loci, with DRB1 alleles showing the most associated TCRs and HLA-C alleles the fewest. In vitro tests confirmed that three of the cytomegalovirus-associated TCR beta chains recognize cytomegalovirus antigens. Immune exposure information for the cohort was limited to CMV serostatus. Sequencing depth was assumed to be roughly uniform across donors in the presence/absence analyses, though that assumption may not hold. Compared with the roughly 710-donor mean, donors in an Asian-associated ancestry cluster had fewer N-insertions in productive TCRs, according to a later genetic analysis. Because HLA typing was unavailable for some donors at each locus, only the typed subset was used in association tests. The 87-base-pair reads could not distinguish some IMGT-functional V segments, including TRBV6-2 and TRBV6-3, so those segments were excluded. The earlier analysis of about 600 of the donors excluded approximately 15 rarely observed V segments, including chromosome 9 orphons, because counts were too low. A further reported finding was that TCR beta sequences accurately predicted the HLA-A and HLA-B alleles for most subjects in the first cohort. A later analysis reported that several top co-occurrence clusters appeared linked to parvovirus B19, influenza, CMV and Epstein-Barr virus. When HLA alleles, especially DR and DQ, strongly co-occurred, attributing TCR associations to individual alleles was difficult. In this cohort, only TCR beta chains were sequenced, and detectable features were limited by the absence of alpha or paired-chain data. A later analysis found that most CMV-associated TCR beta chains appeared HLA-restricted, with HLA associations seemingly driven largely by CMV exposure. A group of highly shared sequence variants was considered likely to be a technical artifact of the sequencing pipeline. While some public TCRs were present in many individuals, most TCR sequences turned up only very rarely across donors. Correlated functional status among segregating V segments might be attributable to linkage disequilibrium, but an unknown experimental factor could not be ruled out. In a later genetic analysis, a missense DCLRE1C variant was associated with V-gene and J-gene trimming of TCR beta chains, and the association was replicated in an independent cohort. Specific HLA alleles were associated with 15,000 to 20,000 TCR beta sequences at a false discovery rate of 0.05 in a later analysis.

Receptor amplification or capture employed the immunoSEQ multiplex PCR assay. For the multiplex PCR, a mixture combining 60 forward primers for TCR Vbeta segments and 13 reverse primers for TCR Jbeta segments was used. The CDR3 region of rearranged TCR beta genes was amplified from genomic DNA with a multiplex PCR assay. The amplified TCR beta libraries were sequenced on the Illumina HiSeq System as 87-base-pair reads. In the source study's methods: Across the 500 to 700 repertoires, a later analysis counted approximately 83 million unique TCR beta chains, roughly 11 million of which were shared by at least two donors. Raw reads were error-corrected and collapsed into unique sequences by a nearest-neighbor algorithm in which closely related sequences were merged to remove PCR and sequencing errors. V, D and J gene segments were assigned by aligning CDR3 sequences to IMGT reference sequences. For a sequence to be retained, a match of at least six nucleotides to both a V gene segment and a J gene segment was required. A rearrangement was called productive if the CDR3 had no stop codons and remained in frame with V and J, and every other rearrangement was called non-productive. Following IMGT convention, CDR3 was defined as the stretch from the second conserved V-encoded cysteine to the conserved J-encoded phenylalanine. The earlier analysis of about 610 of the donors excluded any sequence lacking an unambiguous match to a single V gene segment. An earlier analysis of some 610 of the donors called V segments functional above 56.7% productive rearrangements and segregating when the between-donor standard deviation exceeded 5%. To diagnose cytomegalovirus status from the catalog of TCR beta chain sequences, a statistical classification framework was built. In a later analysis, V and J genes were assigned by comparing TCR nucleotide sequences against IMGT/GENE-DB human TR gene sequences. A later analysis assigned CDR3 sequences and most-parsimonious VDJ recombination scenarios with the TCRdist pipeline. In a later analysis, each TCR beta chain was defined by its CDR3 amino acid sequence together with its V-gene family, and reads without a unique V-gene family were excluded. In a later analysis, 450 to 600 highly shared, low-generation-probability nucleotide sequences were removed to address suspected cross-contamination and a sequencing artifact. A later analysis calculated a clonal expansion index for each public chain from normalized within-repertoire ranks of inferred template counts. Generation probabilities in a later analysis came from a VDJ recombination model fitted to out-of-frame rearrangements, and those results were checked against IGoR. A later analysis scored TCR-TCR, TCR-HLA and TCR-CMV co-occurrence with hypergeometric tests, applying a repertoire-size bias correction to TCR pairs. In a later analysis, false discovery rates were estimated by permuting HLA or CMV assignments 20 times. In a later analysis, co-occurring TCRs were grouped using DBSCAN, and TCRdist sequence similarity was added for clustering within HLA-allele-positive subsets. Repertoires with fewer than 30,000 or more than 120,000 public chains, plus five repertoires with anomalous nucleotide sharing, were excluded from co-occurrence clustering. In its TCRdb copy, this immuneACCESS table keeps in-frame sequences only and misses some clones. Where compared with another copy, unresolved V genes explain less than half of these, and the others have no known cause. Clone size and V and J calls were adopted from that table, with D and trimming inferred from the DNA. This sample has roughly 67,000 clones in its table, and around three quarters of those were observed once. The top ten hold approximately 8% of the sample.

The cohort was made up of hundreds of healthy bone marrow donors. All cohort members were sampled while nominally healthy, although unrecorded immune exposures were likely present. The donor was CMV seropositive and was included in the group of 250 to 300 seropositive cohort members. A peripheral blood sample was collected from each donor, and TCR beta sequencing was performed on peripheral blood mononuclear cells. Genomic DNA was extracted from the blood cell samples with the Qiagen DNeasy Blood Extraction Kit. On this clone: The target of this receptor is not known. There are no base qualities to consult, and no much larger clone falls within one base.

CDR1 and CDR2 are drawn from the germline V gene: SGHRS, YFSETQ. Cut back by 1 base and 0 bases, the V and J ends lie 8 bases apart. The CDR3 sequence holds 14 residues, the cysteine and phenylalanine included. CDR3 DNA is the only sequence kept; it has 42 bases, read in frame from the first base. The receptor was derived from a man between 60 and 75 years old in good health and CMV-seropositive. Sequences were obtained from PBMCs. Recombination linked TRBV5-1 to TRBJ2-7; the D gene is unclear. The nucleotide sequence reads as follows: TGCGCCAGCAGCTTGCAGGCGAGCTCCTACGAGCAGTACTTC. Its product reads: CASSLQASSYEQYF.